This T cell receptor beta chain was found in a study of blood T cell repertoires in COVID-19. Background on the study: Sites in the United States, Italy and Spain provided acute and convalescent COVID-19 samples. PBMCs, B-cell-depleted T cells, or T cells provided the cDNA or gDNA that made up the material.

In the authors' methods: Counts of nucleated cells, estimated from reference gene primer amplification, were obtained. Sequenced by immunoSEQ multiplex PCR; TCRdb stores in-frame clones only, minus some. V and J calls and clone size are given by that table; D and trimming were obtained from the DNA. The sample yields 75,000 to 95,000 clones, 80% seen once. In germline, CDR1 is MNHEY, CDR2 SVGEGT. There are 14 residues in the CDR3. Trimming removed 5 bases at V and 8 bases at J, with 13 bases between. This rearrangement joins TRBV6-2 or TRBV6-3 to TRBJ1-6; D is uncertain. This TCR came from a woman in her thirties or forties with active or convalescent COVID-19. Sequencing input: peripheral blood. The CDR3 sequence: CASSTAGFYSPLHF. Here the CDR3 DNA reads TGTGCCAGCAGTACCGCAGGATTCTATTCACCCCTCCACTTT.